The TCR beta chain described here comes from a study of blood T cell repertoires in COVID-19. Study at large: Acute and convalescent COVID-19 samples came from the United States, Italy and Spain.

The germline V gene has CDR1 ENHRY and CDR2 SYGVKD. Trimming left V 2 bases short and J 5 bases short, with 9 bases between. The CDR3 runs to 13 residues. How the authors handled the data: Estimation of nucleated cell counts was performed using reference gene primer amplification. Assay: immunoSEQ multiplex PCR; the TCRdb copy retains only in-frame clones and omits some. The DNA was the basis for D and trimming; V, J and clone size are from that table. There are about 400,000 clones in the sample; around 90% occur only once, and roughly 1.9% lies in the top ten. This sequence was found in a woman aged 40 to 50 with acute COVID-19. J is TRBJ1-1 and V is TRBV10-3; a weak D match, TRBD1 (5 bases). The sequenced material came from PBMCs or T cells enriched from blood (not recorded which). CDR3 sequence: CAISEGGTTEAFF. In nucleotides, the CDR3 is TGTGCCATCAGTGAGGGGGGGACGACTGAAGCTTTCTTT.